This TCR beta chain was observed in a study of T-cell reconstitution after alpha-beta-depleted transplantation in children. The study's findings and limits: T-cell counts and diversity at one year following transplant were attributed mainly to newly produced T cells. Two months or so post-transplant, alpha-beta T cells reportedly derived from several hundred expanded graft clones. Surviving recipient T cells and thymic progenitors produced the high day-60 TCRbeta diversity seen in some patients.

As it was prepared, the TCRbeta library received unique molecular identifiers. Using its own MiXCR run on the PCR reads, TCRdb lists one record per CDR3 protein. The profile shows approximately 270,000 distinct CDR3 sequences, 20% to 30% of them singletons. In its sample, this clonotype was seen a few times. Its target is unknown. The starting material was PBMCs, mostly from graft donor cells, obtained 360 days after TCRalphabeta/CD19-depleted stem cell transplant. The clonotype was recovered from a female patient between 2 and 10 years old who had a stem cell transplant for congenital amegakaryocytic thrombocytopenia, so the T cells may come from the graft donor.

As DNA, the CDR3 is TGTGCCAGCAGTTTAGACAGGGGGATCTATGGCTACACCTTC. Its translation is CASSLDRGIYGYTF. The V and J genes are TRBV28 and TRBJ1-2; 9 bases map to TRBD1. In germline, CDR1 is MDHEN, CDR2 SYDVKM. Losses at the gene ends were 2 bases for V and 4 bases for J; bases not matched to a gene: 2. The CDR3 covers 14 residues.